These T cell receptor beta chains were read from a single sample in a study of graft-versus-host responses after intestinal transplantation. These receptors' antigens are unknown. The repertoire was sequenced with immunoSEQ multiplex PCR; TCRdb's copy has only in-frame clones and lacks some. Among about 94,000 clones listed, roughly 90% were seen once. The input for sequencing was unstimulated CD8+ T cells sorted from spleen or lymph node cells, taken before intestinal transplant. These TCRs come from a human donor who received an intestinal transplant. The CDR3 runs from the conserved cysteine through the conserved F or W. Each record gives: CDR3 DNA, CDR3 protein, V gene, D gene, J gene, clone size. The D gene is left open where the match is weak. A clone size is listed for some rows: how often the clone was seen (once, few, many), or a class if it is expanded.

CDR3nt: TGTGCCAGCAGCCAGCACGGACTAGCGGGAGGGCCAGGCTCCTACAATGAGCAGTTCTTC; CDR3aa: CASSQHGLAGGPGSYNEQFF; v_gene: TRBV4-2; d_gene: TRBD2; j_gene: TRBJ2-1; abundance: NA
CDR3nt: TGTGCCAGCAGAAGACCGGACAGACCCCCTGAAGCTTTCTTT; CDR3aa: CASRRPDRPPEAFF; v_gene: TRBV7-3; d_gene: NA; j_gene: TRBJ1-1; abundance: NA
CDR3nt: TGTGCCAGCAGCGCCTGGACTAGCGGGGGCCAAGAGACCCAGTACTTC; CDR3aa: CASSAWTSGGQETQYF; v_gene: TRBV7-2; d_gene: TRBD2; j_gene: TRBJ2-5; abundance: NA
CDR3nt: TGTGCCAGCAGTGAAGGTGGGACAGGGAGCTACGAGCAGTACTTC; CDR3aa: CASSEGGTGSYEQYF; v_gene: TRBV2; d_gene: TRBD1; j_gene: TRBJ2-7; abundance: NA
CDR3nt: TGCGCCAGCAGTGTTTCCGGGACTAGCGGGACGAACACCGGGGAGCTGTTTTTT; CDR3aa: CASSVSGTSGTNTGELFF; v_gene: TRBV10-2; d_gene: TRBD2; j_gene: TRBJ2-2; abundance: NA
CDR3nt: TGTGCCAGCAGTTCAAGTCTAAGCGGGAGACACGAGCAGTACTTC; CDR3aa: CASSSSLSGRHEQYF; v_gene: TRBV27; d_gene: TRBD2; j_gene: TRBJ2-7; abundance: once
CDR3nt: TGTGCCAGCAGCTTAAACGGGGGGGCCGTAGATACGCAGTATTTT; CDR3aa: CASSLNGGAVDTQYF; v_gene: TRBV13; d_gene: TRBD2; j_gene: TRBJ2-3; abundance: NA
CDR3nt: TGTGCCAGCAGCCCCCCCGGGACAGGGGGACGGAACTATGGCTACACCTTC; CDR3aa: CASSPPGTGGRNYGYTF; v_gene: TRBV5-4; d_gene: TRBD1; j_gene: TRBJ1-2; abundance: NA
CDR3nt: TGTGCCAGCAGCTTAAGGGGGTCTGGAAACACCATATATTTT; CDR3aa: CASSLRGSGNTIYF; v_gene: TRBV5-4; d_gene: NA; j_gene: TRBJ1-3; abundance: NA
CDR3nt: TGTGCCAGTAGTATAGGGGGAGCGAACACCGGGGAGCTGTTTTTT; CDR3aa: CASSIGGANTGELFF; v_gene: TRBV19; d_gene: NA; j_gene: TRBJ2-2; abundance: NA
CDR3nt: TGCGCCAGCAGCTTGGTTATCGGGGAGGTCGACGAGCAGTACTTC; CDR3aa: CASSLVIGEVDEQYF; v_gene: TRBV5-1; d_gene: NA; j_gene: TRBJ2-7; abundance: NA
CDR3nt: TGTGCCAGCAGCTTGGTAGCGGGGGGGGAAGAGACCCAGTACTTC; CDR3aa: CASSLVAGGEETQYF; v_gene: TRBV5-6; d_gene: TRBD2; j_gene: TRBJ2-5; abundance: NA
CDR3nt: TGTGCCCGCAGCTTAAAAGCGCGGGGCGAGCAGTACTTC; CDR3aa: CARSLKARGEQYF; v_gene: TRBV7-9; d_gene: NA; j_gene: TRBJ2-7; abundance: NA
CDR3nt: TGTGCCAGCAGCCCAGAGGGCGGGACGAGTGAAAAACTGTTTTTT; CDR3aa: CASSPEGGTSEKLFF; v_gene: TRBV7-2; d_gene: NA; j_gene: TRBJ1-4; abundance: NA
CDR3nt: TGCAGCGTTGATCTTGGCGGGGGGTGGACCGGGGAGCTGTTTTTT; CDR3aa: CSVDLGGGWTGELFF; v_gene: TRBV29-1; d_gene: TRBD2; j_gene: TRBJ2-2; abundance: once
CDR3nt: TGCGCCAGCAGCCAAGATGGGGGGGAGGGGCGTGAGCTCGATGGCTACACCTTC; CDR3aa: CASSQDGGEGRELDGYTF; v_gene: TRBV4-3; d_gene: NA; j_gene: TRBJ1-2; abundance: NA
CDR3nt: TGCGCCAGCAGCCTGACACCCTCGGGACAGGTCATCACCGGGGAGCTGTTTTTT; CDR3aa: CASSLTPSGQVITGELFF; v_gene: TRBV5-1; d_gene: TRBD1; j_gene: TRBJ2-2; abundance: NA
CDR3nt: TGTGCCAGCAGCACTAGGGGGTGTGAGCAGTTCTTC; CDR3aa: CASSTRGCEQFF; v_gene: TRBV28; d_gene: NA; j_gene: TRBJ2-1; abundance: NA
CDR3nt: TGCGCCAGCAGCCCACCCACAGGGTACAATGAGCAGTTCTTC; CDR3aa: CASSPPTGYNEQFF; v_gene: TRBV5-1; d_gene: NA; j_gene: TRBJ2-1; abundance: NA
CDR3nt: TGTGCCAGCAGTGAATGGCAGAACACCGGGGAGCTGTTTTTT; CDR3aa: CASSEWQNTGELFF; v_gene: TRBV25-1; d_gene: NA; j_gene: TRBJ2-2; abundance: NA
CDR3nt: TGTGCCAGCAGCTTACAAGCGACAGGGTTGGGCACCGGGGAGCTGTTTTTT; CDR3aa: CASSLQATGLGTGELFF; v_gene: TRBV5-4; d_gene: TRBD1; j_gene: TRBJ2-2; abundance: NA
CDR3nt: TGTGCCAGCAGCTTAGCGGGAGGCTGGAATGAGCAGTTCTTC; CDR3aa: CASSLAGGWNEQFF; v_gene: TRBV7-3; d_gene: TRBD2; j_gene: TRBJ2-1; abundance: NA
CDR3nt: TGTGCCAGCAGTGGGGACAGCCCGAGGGACGAGCAGTACTTC; CDR3aa: CASSGDSPRDEQYF; v_gene: TRBV28; d_gene: TRBD1; j_gene: TRBJ2-7; abundance: NA
CDR3nt: TGCGCCAGCAGCCAGGACAGGGGCCACTACGAGCAGTACTTC; CDR3aa: CASSQDRGHYEQYF; v_gene: TRBV4-1; d_gene: TRBD1; j_gene: TRBJ2-7; abundance: NA
CDR3nt: TGTGCCAGCAGCTTAGGAGGGGGCTCGGCATACAATGAGCAGTTCTTC; CDR3aa: CASSLGGGSAYNEQFF; v_gene: TRBV7-2; d_gene: TRBD1; j_gene: TRBJ2-1; abundance: NA
CDR3nt: TGTGCCAGTCAAACCGGGGAGGGAACCGGGGAGCTGTTTTTT; CDR3aa: CASQTGEGTGELFF; v_gene: TRBV2; d_gene: TRBD2; j_gene: TRBJ2-2; abundance: NA
CDR3nt: TGCGCCAGCAGCCCGGGACTGAGCTACGAGCAGTACTTC; CDR3aa: CASSPGLSYEQYF; v_gene: TRBV4-3; d_gene: NA; j_gene: TRBJ2-7; abundance: NA
CDR3nt: TGTGCCAGTAGTATTTCTAGCGGGAGAGGGTCCTACGAGCAGTACTTC; CDR3aa: CASSISSGRGSYEQYF; v_gene: TRBV19; d_gene: TRBD2; j_gene: TRBJ2-7; abundance: NA
CDR3nt: TGTGCCAGCAGCTTAAAATCTATTAACTATGGCTACACCTTC; CDR3aa: CASSLKSINYGYTF; v_gene: TRBV7-8; d_gene: NA; j_gene: TRBJ1-2; abundance: NA
CDR3nt: TGTGCCAGCAGCTTGGACCCAGCGGGGCCCTACGAGCAGTACTTC; CDR3aa: CASSLDPAGPYEQYF; v_gene: TRBV5-4; d_gene: TRBD2; j_gene: TRBJ2-7; abundance: NA
CDR3nt: TGTGCCAGCAGTTCCACCAACAGGGCCTCCTACGAGCAGTACTTC; CDR3aa: CASSSTNRASYEQYF; v_gene: TRBV28; d_gene: NA; j_gene: TRBJ2-7; abundance: NA
CDR3nt: TGTGCCAGCAGCTTCCCGGACAGGGGGGAGAACCCCGACGAGCAGTACTTC; CDR3aa: CASSFPDRGENPDEQYF; v_gene: TRBV7-9; d_gene: TRBD1; j_gene: TRBJ2-7; abundance: NA
CDR3nt: TGTGCCAGCAGTTTACGGCCAGGGACTAGCGGGAGACGCAATGAGCAGTTCTTC; CDR3aa: CASSLRPGTSGRRNEQFF; v_gene: TRBV28; d_gene: TRBD2; j_gene: TRBJ2-1; abundance: NA
CDR3nt: TGTGCCAGCAGCGGCGTCGTAAATGAGCAGTTCTTC; CDR3aa: CASSGVVNEQFF; v_gene: TRBV9; d_gene: NA; j_gene: TRBJ2-1; abundance: NA
CDR3nt: TGTGCCAGCAGTGAGCCCTTCCGGGAGTGGTACAATGAGCAGTTCTTC; CDR3aa: CASSEPFREWYNEQFF; v_gene: TRBV6-1; d_gene: NA; j_gene: TRBJ2-1; abundance: NA
CDR3nt: TGTGCCTGGAGTGTGGGAGACATAGTCTACGAGCAGTACTTC; CDR3aa: CAWSVGDIVYEQYF; v_gene: TRBV30; d_gene: NA; j_gene: TRBJ2-7; abundance: NA
CDR3nt: TGTGCCAGCAGGTTGACAGGGGCTGGAAACACCATATATTTT; CDR3aa: CASRLTGAGNTIYF; v_gene: TRBV6-5; d_gene: TRBD1; j_gene: TRBJ1-3; abundance: NA
CDR3nt: TGTGCCAGCAGCTTAGAACTAGCAGAAGATACGCAGTATTTT; CDR3aa: CASSLELAEDTQYF; v_gene: TRBV7-9; d_gene: NA; j_gene: TRBJ2-3; abundance: NA
CDR3nt: TGCGCCAGCAGCGGGGTCCAAGGGGGCACTGAAGCTTTCTTT; CDR3aa: CASSGVQGGTEAFF; v_gene: TRBV5-1; d_gene: NA; j_gene: TRBJ1-1; abundance: few
CDR3nt: TGCGCCAGCAGCCCCTCAGGGGGGCCCTACGAGCAGTACTTC; CDR3aa: CASSPSGGPYEQYF; v_gene: TRBV4-3; d_gene: NA; j_gene: TRBJ2-7; abundance: NA
CDR3nt: TGTGCCAGTAGTATAGACCTGCAGGACTCCGGGGAGCTGTTTTTT; CDR3aa: CASSIDLQDSGELFF; v_gene: TRBV19; d_gene: NA; j_gene: TRBJ2-2; abundance: NA